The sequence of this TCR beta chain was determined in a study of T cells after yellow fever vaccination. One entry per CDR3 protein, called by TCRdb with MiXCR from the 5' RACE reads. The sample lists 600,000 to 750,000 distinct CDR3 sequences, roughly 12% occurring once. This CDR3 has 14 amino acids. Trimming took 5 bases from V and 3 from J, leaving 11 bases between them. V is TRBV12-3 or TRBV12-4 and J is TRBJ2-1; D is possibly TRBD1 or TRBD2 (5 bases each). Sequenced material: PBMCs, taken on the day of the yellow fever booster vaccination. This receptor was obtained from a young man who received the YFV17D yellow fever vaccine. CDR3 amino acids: CASSPGTVYNEQFF. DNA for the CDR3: TGTGCCAGCAGTCCCGGGACGGTCTACAATGAGCAGTTCTTC.